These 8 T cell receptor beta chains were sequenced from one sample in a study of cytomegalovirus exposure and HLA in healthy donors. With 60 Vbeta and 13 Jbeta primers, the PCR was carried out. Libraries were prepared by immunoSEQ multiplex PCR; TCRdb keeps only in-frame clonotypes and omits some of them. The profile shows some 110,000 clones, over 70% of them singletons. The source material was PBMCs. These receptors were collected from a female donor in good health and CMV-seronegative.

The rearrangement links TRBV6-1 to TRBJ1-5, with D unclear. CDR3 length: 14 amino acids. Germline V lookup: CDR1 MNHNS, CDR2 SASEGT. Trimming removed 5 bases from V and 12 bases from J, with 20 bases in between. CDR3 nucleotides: TGTGCCAGCAGTCTTGACAACCCCAAAACGAACCAGCATTTT. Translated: CASSLDNPKTNQHF.

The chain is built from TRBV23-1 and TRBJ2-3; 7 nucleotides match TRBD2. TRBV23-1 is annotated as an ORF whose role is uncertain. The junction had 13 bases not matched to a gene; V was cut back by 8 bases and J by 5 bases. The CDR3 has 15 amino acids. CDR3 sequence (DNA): TGCGCCAGCCGATCAAGGGAGGGAGAACTAGATACGCAGTATTTT. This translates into CASRSREGELDTQYF.

CDR3 amino acids: CASSLAGTGSQFF. CDR3 bases: TGTGCCAGCAGCTTAGCCGGGACAGGGTCGCAGTTCTTC. J is TRBJ2-1 and V is TRBV11-2; 9 nucleotides match TRBD1. V gave up 1 base and J gave up 12 bases; unmatched junction bases: 4. Germline V gives CDR1 SGHAT, CDR2 FQNNGV. The CDR3 runs to 13 residues.

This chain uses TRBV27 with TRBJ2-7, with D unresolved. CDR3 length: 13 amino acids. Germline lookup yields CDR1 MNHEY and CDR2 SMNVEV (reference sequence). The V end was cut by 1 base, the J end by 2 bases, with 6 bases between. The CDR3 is CASSLFPAYEQYF. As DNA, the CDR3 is TGTGCCAGCAGTTTATTTCCAGCCTACGAGCAGTACTTC.

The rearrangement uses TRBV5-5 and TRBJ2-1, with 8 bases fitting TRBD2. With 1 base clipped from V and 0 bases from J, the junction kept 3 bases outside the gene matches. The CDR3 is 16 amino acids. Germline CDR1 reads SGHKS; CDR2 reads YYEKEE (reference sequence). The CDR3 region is CASSLRLAGSYNEQFF. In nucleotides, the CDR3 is TGTGCCAGCAGCTTGCGTCTAGCGGGCTCCTACAATGAGCAGTTCTTC.

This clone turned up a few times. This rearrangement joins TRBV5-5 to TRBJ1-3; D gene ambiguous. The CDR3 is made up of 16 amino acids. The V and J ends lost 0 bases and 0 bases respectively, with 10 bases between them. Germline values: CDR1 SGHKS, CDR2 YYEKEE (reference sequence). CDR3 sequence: CASSLVQKSSGNTIYF. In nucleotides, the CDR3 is TGTGCCAGCAGCTTGGTCCAAAAGAGCTCTGGAAACACCATATATTTT.

The CDR3 reads CASSHPDRNTEAFF. CDR3 bases: TGCGCCAGCAGCCATCCCGACAGGAACACTGAAGCTTTCTTT. V gene TRBV4-1 combines with J gene TRBJ1-1; the D gene is possibly TRBD1 (5 bases). The CDR3 totals 14 residues. V shed 3 bases and J shed 1 base, with 9 bases lying between them. Germline CDR1 is MGHRA and CDR2 is YSYEKL.

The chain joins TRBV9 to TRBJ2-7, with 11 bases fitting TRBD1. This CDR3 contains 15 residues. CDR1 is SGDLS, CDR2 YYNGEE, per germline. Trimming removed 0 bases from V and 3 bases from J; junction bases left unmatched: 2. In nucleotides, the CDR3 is TGTGCCAGCAGCGTAGAGGGGACAGGGGGCTACGAGCAGTACTTC. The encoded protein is CASSVEGTGGYEQYF.